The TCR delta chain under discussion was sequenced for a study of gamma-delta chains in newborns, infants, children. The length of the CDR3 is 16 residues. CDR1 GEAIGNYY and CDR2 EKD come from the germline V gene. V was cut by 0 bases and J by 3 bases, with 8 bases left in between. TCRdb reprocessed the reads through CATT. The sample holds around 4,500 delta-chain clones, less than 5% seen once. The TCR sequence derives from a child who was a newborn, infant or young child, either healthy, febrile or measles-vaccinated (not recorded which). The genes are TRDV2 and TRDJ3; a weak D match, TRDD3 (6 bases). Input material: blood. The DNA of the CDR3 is TGTGCCTGTGACACCAAGGGATACTGGGACACCCGACAGATGTTTTTC. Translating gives CACDTKGYWDTRQMFF.